The next 6 T cell receptor beta chains were all read from a single sample in a study of blood T cell repertoires in COVID-19. TCRdb's table, derived via immunoSEQ multiplex PCR, lists solely in-frame clones and lacks some. Altogether 150,000 to 200,000 clones are present, approximately 91% being singletons, with the ten largest covering approximately 2.3%. The sequencing input was peripheral blood. All receptors come from a man aged 65-85 years with active or convalescent COVID-19.

The V and J genes are TRBV19 and TRBJ1-1; 8 nucleotides match TRBD1. Losses at the gene ends were 5 bases for V and 4 bases for J; bases not matched to a gene: 9. CDR3 size: 15 residues. Germline loops: CDR1 LNHDA, CDR2 SQIVND (reference sequence). CDR3 in DNA: TGTGCCAGTAGTCCTAACAGGGGGGGGTCCACTGAAGCTTTCTTT. Residues: CASSPNRGGSTEAFF. Variable domain in full (rest from reference TRBV19 and TRBJ1-1): DGGITQSPKYLFRKEGQNVTLSCEQNLNHDAMYWYRQDPGQGLRLIYYSQIVNDFQKGDIAEGYSVSREKKESFPLTVTSAQKNPTAFYLCASSPNRGGSTEAFFGQGTRLTVV.

The chain uses TRBV5-1 and TRBJ2-7, with 7 bases identical to TRBD2. V dropped 1 base and J dropped 5; count of bases not matched to a gene: 12. The CDR3 is made up of 16 amino acids. Germline V gene sequence: CDR1 SGHRS, CDR2 YFSETQ. The CDR3 reads CASSLNGRGSIDEQYF. In nucleotides, the CDR3 is TGCGCCAGCAGCTTGAACGGGCGCGGGAGTATCGACGAGCAGTACTTC.

The gene calls are TRBV6-5 and TRBJ1-1; TRBD1 might be the D (5 bases). The germline gives CDR1 MNHEY, CDR2 SVGAGI. The CDR3 is 14 amino acids. V gave up 10 bases and J gave up 1 base, with 16 bases separating them. The CDR3, as DNA: TGTGCCACCCTTAACGGGGGGAGGAACACTGAAGCTTTCTTT. Amino acid sequence: CATLNGGRNTEAFF.

The genes are TRBV10-3 and TRBJ2-5, with 9 bases aligning to TRBD1. The CDR3 is 16 amino acids. Trimming at V came to 10 bases and at J to 2 bases, leaving 14 bases not matched to a gene. Germline assignment: CDR1 ENHRY and CDR2 SYGVKD. The CDR3 is CATQRGTGPQQETQYF. The CDR3 nucleotides read TGTGCCACACAAAGGGGGACAGGGCCACAACAAGAGACCCAGTACTTC.

J is TRBJ2-5 and V is TRBV6-5, with TRBD2 matching over 8 bases. V dropped 6 bases and J dropped 9; count of bases not matched to a gene: 9. The germline V gene has CDR1 MNHEY and CDR2 SVGAGI. The CDR3 length is 13 residues. CDR3 sequence: CASSAGTRNPQYF. CDR3 nucleotide sequence: TGTGCCAGCAGCGCCGGGACTAGGAACCCCCAGTACTTC.

The CDR3 DNA sequence: TGTGCCAGCAGCCCATCCTGGAGTCTAGCGGGTTCCGGAAATGAGCAGTTCTTC. As protein: CASSPSWSLAGSGNEQFF. J is TRBJ2-1 and V is TRBV7-9; 8 bases are a match to TRBD2. This CDR3 is 18 amino acids long. The germline V gene has CDR1 SEHNR and CDR2 FQNEAQ (reference sequence). V shed 5 bases, J shed 7 bases, and the junction held 19 bases outside the gene matches.